This TCR beta chain was retrieved from a study of radiation and T cells in renal cell carcinoma. Generated by immunoSEQ multiplex PCR, the TCRdb table keeps only in-frame clones and is missing some. The repertoire has roughly 150,000 clones, 87% of them found once; the top ten carry around 13%. Time point given: blood 2 weeks post-SBRT. The treatment denotes: 15 Gy SBRT to primary tumor, nephrectomy 4 weeks later. CDR1 is SGHVS, CDR2 FQNEAQ, per germline. J gave up 4 bases and V 5 bases, and 7 bases lay outside the gene matches. The CDR3 has 15 residues. Sequencing used blood, obtained from a patient whose treatment included radiotherapy and nephrectomy. The chain couples TRBV7-8 to TRBJ2-5, with 10 bases identical to TRBD1. The TCR sequence derives from a woman aged 50 to 60 with renal cell carcinoma. CDR3 coding DNA: TGTGCCAGCAGCCCCTACCGGGACAGGGGAGAGACCCAGTACTTC. Protein sequence: CASSPYRDRGETQYF.